Listed below are T cell receptor beta chains from one sample, sequenced in a study of shared clonotypes between healthy human individuals. Profiling relied on immunoSEQ multiplex PCR, and the TCRdb table lists in-frame clones only, not all of them. This table has roughly 2 million clones, 85% to 95% appearing once. Sequenced sample: naive CD4+ T cells sorted from blood. These receptors all come from a man aged 18 to 30 in good health. CDR3s include the opening cysteine and the closing phenylalanine or tryptophan. Fields, in order: D gene, clone size, J gene, V gene, CDR3 DNA, CDR3 protein. A D gene is named only where the DNA matches it firmly. Part of the rows lack a size; the others show once, few, many or a class for expanded clones.

-,-,TRBJ2-3,TRBV11-3,TGTGCCAGCAGCTTAGATCGAGGGACAGATACGCAGTATTTT,CASSLDRGTDTQYF
-,-,TRBJ2-4,TRBV10-3,TGTGCCATCAGTGAGACCGGTGGGACTTATCAGTACTTC,CAISETGGTYQYF
-,-,TRBJ1-3,TRBV20-1,TGCAGTGCTGGTCAGGGAGGGCGACTTCTTTTT,CSAGQGGRLLF
-,few,TRBJ2-3,TRBV30,TGTGCCTGGAGTGTACTGGGGGCAGATACGCAGTATTTT,CAWSVLGADTQYF
-,-,TRBJ2-7,TRBV4-3,TGCGCCAGCAGCCAATTCGGATCCGGGAGTGGGTACGAGCAGTACTTC,CASSQFGSGSGYEQYF
-,-,TRBJ2-7,TRBV7-2,TGTGCCAGCAGCAGCGACAGATACGAGCAGTACTTC,CASSSDRYEQYF
TRBD1,-,TRBJ2-3,TRBV5-1,TGCGCCAGCAGCGGCGGGACAGGGGGCACAGATACGCAGTATTTT,CASSGGTGGTDTQYF
TRBD2,-,TRBJ2-3,TRBV6-1,TGTGCCAGCATCGAGGGAGGGACTGGCCCGGATACGCAGTATTTT,CASIEGGTGPDTQYF
TRBD1,-,TRBJ1-2,TRBV18,TGTGCCAGCTCACCACGGACAGGGGGCGGCTACACCTTC,CASSPRTGGGYTF
TRBD1,few,TRBJ2-5,TRBV11-2,TGTGCCAGCAGCGTCGGGACAGGGGTAGAGACCCAGTACTTC,CASSVGTGVETQYF
TRBD1,once,TRBJ1-5,TRBV7-9,TGTGCCAGCAGCGCACAGGGGAATCAGCCCCAGCATTTT,CASSAQGNQPQHF
-,-,TRBJ1-2,TRBV4-3,TGCGCCAGCAGCCAAGAGCGGGGCGGCTATGGCTACACCTTC,CASSQERGGYGYTF
-,-,TRBJ1-3,TRBV6-6,TGTGCCAGCAGTTACTCGCCTGCCTCGGACGGAAACACCATATATTTT,CASSYSPASDGNTIYF
-,-,TRBJ1-1,TRBV28,TGTGCCAGCAATTCCAGGAACACTGAAGCTTTCTTT,CASNSRNTEAFF
-,-,TRBJ2-5,TRBV7-8,TGTGCCAGCAGCTTAGGTGGTGGAGAGACCCAGTACTTC,CASSLGGGETQYF
TRBD2,once,TRBJ2-7,TRBV7-2,TGTGCCAGCAGCTTAGATTATTTGCGGCTAGCGGGAGGAATGAACGAGCAGTACTTC,CASSLDYLRLAGGMNEQYF
-,-,TRBJ2-4,TRBV6-5,TGTGCCAGCAGTTATATGGGGGTTACCAAAAACATTCAGTACTTC,CASSYMGVTKNIQYF
-,-,TRBJ2-3,TRBV5-1,TGCGCCAGCAGCTCCAGGGACAGCACAGATACGCAGTATTTT,CASSSRDSTDTQYF
TRBD1,-,TRBJ1-4,TRBV10-3,TGTGCCATCAGGAAGGACAGGGATAATGAAAAACTGTTTTTT,CAIRKDRDNEKLFF
-,-,TRBJ2-5,TRBV6-1,TGTGCCAGCTCTTACTGGGGGGAAGGAGAGACCCAGTACTTC,CASSYWGEGETQYF
-,-,TRBJ2-7,TRBV4-1,TGCGCCAGCAGCCTCAGTACACCTTCCTACGAGCAGTACTTC,CASSLSTPSYEQYF
TRBD2,once,TRBJ2-2,TRBV7-2,TGTGCCAGCAGCTTTACCGGGACTAGTAGTGGCGGGGAGCTGTTTTTT,CASSFTGTSSGGELFF
TRBD2,-,TRBJ2-3,TRBV2,TGTGCCAGCATCGATATAGGACTAGCGGAGCGCACAGATACGCAGTATTTT,CASIDIGLAERTDTQYF
TRBD2,-,TRBJ2-1,TRBV11-2,TGTGCCAGCAGCACTCTAGCGGGAGCGGAGCAGTTCTTC,CASSTLAGAEQFF
-,once,TRBJ2-5,TRBV11-2,TGTGCCAGCAGCTTAGACGGAGTGTGGGAGGCGCAGTACTTC,CASSLDGVWEAQYF
TRBD1,-,TRBJ1-4,TRBV5-1,TGCGCCAGCAGCGACGTACAGGGGGCTACTGAAAAACTGTTTTTT,CASSDVQGATEKLFF
-,-,TRBJ2-5,TRBV7-9,TGTGCCAGCAGCCCCGAATTTTTTCGGGGAGAGACCCAGTACTTC,CASSPEFFRGETQYF
TRBD2,-,TRBJ2-3,TRBV6-6,TGTGCCAGCAACCCCGGGACTAGCAACACAGATACGCAGTATTTT,CASNPGTSNTDTQYF
-,-,TRBJ2-1,TRBV19,TGTGCCAGTAGTATATACGGGACATACAATGAGCAGTTCTTC,CASSIYGTYNEQFF
-,-,TRBJ2-2,TRBV19,TGTGCCAGTAGTATAGAAAGTTTAGGCAGGCCGAACACCGGGGAGCTGTTTTTT,CASSIESLGRPNTGELFF
TRBD1,few,TRBJ1-2,TRBV29-1,TGCAGCGTTGTCACGGACAGGGAGAATGGCTACACCTTC,CSVVTDRENGYTF
-,-,TRBJ1-5,TRBV5-6,TGTGCCAGCAGCTTAGGGGGTTTGAGCAATCAGCCCCAGCATTTT,CASSLGGLSNQPQHF
-,-,TRBJ2-5,TRBV5-6,TGTGCCAGCAGCTTGGGACCCCAAGAGACCCAGTACTTC,CASSLGPQETQYF
TRBD1,-,TRBJ2-7,TRBV7-9,TGTGCCAGCAGCTTAGACAAGACAGGGCTCCCCTACGAGCAGTACTTC,CASSLDKTGLPYEQYF
-,-,TRBJ2-3,TRBV5-6,TGTGCCAGCAGCACCAGTTCCGATACGCAGTATTTT,CASSTSSDTQYF
TRBD2,-,TRBJ2-7,TRBV10-1,TGCGCCAGCAGTGAGTCAGCGACTAGCGGTTACGAGCAGTACTTC,CASSESATSGYEQYF